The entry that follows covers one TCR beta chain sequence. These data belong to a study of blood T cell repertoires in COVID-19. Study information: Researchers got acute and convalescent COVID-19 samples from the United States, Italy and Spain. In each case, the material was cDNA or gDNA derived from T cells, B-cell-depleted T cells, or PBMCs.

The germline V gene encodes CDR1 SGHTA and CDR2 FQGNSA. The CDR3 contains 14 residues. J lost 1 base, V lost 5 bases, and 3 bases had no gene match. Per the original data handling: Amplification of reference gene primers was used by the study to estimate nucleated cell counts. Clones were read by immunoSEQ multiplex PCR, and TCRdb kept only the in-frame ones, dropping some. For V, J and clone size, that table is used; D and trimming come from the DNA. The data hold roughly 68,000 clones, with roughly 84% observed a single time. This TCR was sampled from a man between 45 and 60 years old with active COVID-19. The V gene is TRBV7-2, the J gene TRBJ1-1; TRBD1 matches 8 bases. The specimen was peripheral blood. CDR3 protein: CASSAGQGNTEAFF. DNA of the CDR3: TGTGCCAGCAGCGCCGGACAGGGGAACACTGAAGCTTTCTTT.